These 27 T cell receptor beta chains originate from one sample sequenced in a study of cytomegalovirus exposure and HLA in healthy donors. In the PCR, 60 Vbeta and 13 Jbeta primers were used. TCRdb's table, derived via immunoSEQ multiplex PCR, lists solely in-frame clones and lacks some. The data hold tens of thousands of clones, with around 86% observed a single time. Sample: PBMCs. Source of these receptors: a female donor in good health and CMV-seronegative.

This clone has just one count. This chain joins TRBV6-5 and TRBJ2-7, with a weak D call TRBD1 (5 bases). V was clipped by 0 bases and J by 0 bases, with 9 bases between them. The germline CDR1 and CDR2 sequences are MNHEY and SVGAGI. The CDR3 runs to 15 residues. DNA for the CDR3: TGTGCCAGCAGTTACTCTGGGGCGGACTCCTACGAGCAGTACTTC. Amino acid sequence: CASSYSGADSYEQYF.

The chain is built from TRBV18 and TRBJ2-1; 10 bases match TRBD2. CDR1 KGHSH and CDR2 LQKENI come from the germline V gene. This CDR3 contains 18 residues. V shed 3 bases, J shed 7 bases, and the junction held 15 bases outside the gene matches. CDR3 amino acids: CASSPRKTQRGGQNEQFF. Written as DNA, the CDR3 is TGTGCCAGCTCACCTCGAAAAACCCAGCGGGGGGGCCAGAATGAGCAGTTCTTC.

The chain couples TRBV7-9 to TRBJ1-2; possible D gene TRBD1, 5 bases. The CDR3 extends over 16 amino acids. Trimming pared 1 base from V and 8 bases from J, leaving 20 bases between. Germline CDR1 SEHNR, CDR2 FQNEAQ (reference sequence). Here the CDR3 DNA reads TGTGCCAGCAGCTTAGGAAGGGCGTCGGGGGGAAAAGGCTACACCTTC. Encoded protein: CASSLGRASGGKGYTF.

The chain has TRBV6-5 and TRBJ1-1; D gene ambiguous. Trimming removed 0 bases from V and 5 bases from J, with 7 bases in between. The CDR3 has 13 residues. Germline V CDR1 and CDR2: MNHEY, SVGAGI. This CDR3 is CASSYSYRTEAFF. CDR3 bases: TGTGCCAGCAGTTACTCGTACAGAACTGAAGCTTTCTTT.

This clone appeared once. At the DNA level, this CDR3 is encoded by other sequences in the same sample as well. The chain carries TRBV9 and TRBJ1-2; 11 positions agree with TRBD1. The germline V gene has CDR1 SGDLS and CDR2 YYNGEE. This CDR3 spans 15 amino acids. Trimming cost V 4 bases and J 5 bases; bases outside gene matches: 7. CDR3 DNA sequence: TGTGCCAGCAGCAGACCGGACAGGGGGCTATATGGCTACACCTTC. Its protein is CASSRPDRGLYGYTF.

The CDR3: CASSQQAGGYNEQFF. The CDR3 coding sequence is TGTGCCAGCAGCCAACAGGCGGGGGGGTACAATGAGCAGTTCTTC. The rearrangement uses TRBV6-6 and TRBJ2-1; 9 positions match TRBD2. The germline V gene has CDR1 MNHNY and CDR2 SVGAGI (reference sequence). This CDR3 contains 15 residues. V shed 6 bases, J shed 4 bases, and the junction held 7 bases outside the gene matches.

The CDR3 nucleotides are TGTGCCAGCAGCTTGTCGCCGACCGGGACAGGCTATGGCTACACCTTC. Translating gives CASSLSPTGTGYGYTF. The chain joins TRBV5-6 to TRBJ1-2; TRBD1 matches 8 bases. The CDR3 contains 16 residues. Trimming at V came to 1 base and at J to 4 bases, leaving 9 bases not matched to a gene. Germline V CDR1 and CDR2: SGHDT, YYEEEE. The whole variable domain, remainder taken from reference TRBV5-6 and TRBJ1-2, is DAGVTQSPTHLIKTRGQQVTLRCSPKSGHDTVSWYQQALGQGPQFIFQYYEEEERQRGNFPDRFSGHQFPNYSSELNVNALLLGDSALYLCASSLSPTGTGYGYTFGSGTRLTVV.

A note on this clone: Other DNA sequences in the same sample also yield this CDR3. The rearrangement uses TRBV18 and TRBJ1-5, with D maybe TRBD1 (6 bases). Germline CDR1 reads KGHSH; CDR2 reads LQKENI. The CDR3 contains 15 residues. Trimming removed 0 bases from V and 7 bases from J, with 13 bases in between. The CDR3 nucleotides read TGTGCCAGCTCACCACCGGGGGGGGCCGGGCAGCCCCAGCATTTT. Encoded protein: CASSPPGGAGQPQHF.

The chain links TRBV9 to TRBJ2-6; a possible D gene is TRBD1 (5 bases). The V and J ends lost 0 bases and 2 bases respectively, with 15 bases between them. The CDR3 is 18 residues long. CDR1 and CDR2 from the germline V gene are SGDLS and YYNGEE. The CDR3 reads CASSVEGVLPPGANVLTF. The CDR3 DNA is TGTGCCAGCAGCGTAGAAGGGGTGCTCCCACCTGGGGCCAACGTCCTGACTTTC. The entire variable domain, with the rest obtained from reference TRBV9 and TRBJ2-6, is as follows: DSGVTQTPKHLITATGQRVTLRCSPRSGDLSVYWYQQSLDQGLQFLIQYYNGEERAKGNILERFSAQQFPDLHSELNLSSLELGDSALYFCASSVEGVLPPGANVLTFGAGSRLTVL.

This clone was observed a few times. The chain combines TRBV5-4 with TRBJ1-6, with 8 bases fitting TRBD1. Germline trimming cut 2 bases from V and 8 bases from J; bases unmatched to any gene: 9. Germline V CDR1 and CDR2: SGHNT, YYREEE (reference sequence). This CDR3 spans 16 amino acids. CDR3 sequence reads: CASSFPGQGSDSPLHF. The DNA of the CDR3 is TGTGCCAGCAGCTTTCCTGGACAGGGAAGCGATTCACCCCTCCACTTT.

As to this clone: Its ends do not fully match the called genes, so a read error is possible. This chain links TRBV7-9 with TRBJ2-2; D may be TRBD2 (5 bases). Germline-derived CDR1 and CDR2 are SEHNR and FQNEAQ (reference sequence). The CDR3 loop spans 17 amino acids. The CDR3 bases are TGTTCCAGCAGCCGACCCGGAGGATCAGGCCGCACCGGGGAGCTGTTTTTT. Translating gives CSSSRPGGSGRTGELFF.

CDR3 loop: CASSFQGASNNEQFF. The CDR3 DNA reads as TGTGCCAGCAGCTTTCAGGGGGCCTCAAACAATGAGCAGTTCTTC. The chain employs TRBV9 and TRBJ2-1; 8 bases map to TRBD1. This CDR3 has 15 residues. CDR1 and CDR2 (germline): SGDLS, YYNGEE. The V and J ends lost 4 bases and 5 bases, in that order; junction bases with no gene match: 8.

The chain is built from TRBV6-5 and TRBJ1-4; TRBD1 agrees at 8 bases. The ends lost 0 bases at V and 7 bases at J; junction bases unmatched: 7. The V gene's germline CDR1 is MNHEY and CDR2 SVGAGI. This CDR3 comprises 16 residues. CDR3 in DNA: TGTGCCAGCAGTTACTCCCAGGGGGCCGGGGGTGAAAAACTGTTTTTT. It translates to CASSYSQGAGGEKLFF.

This chain links TRBV7-9 with TRBJ2-1; the D gene is possibly TRBD2 (6 bases). There are 15 residues in the CDR3. Per the germline V gene, CDR1 is SEHNR and CDR2 is FQNEAQ (reference sequence). Trimming cost V 1 base and J 2 bases, with 9 bases left between them. The CDR3 DNA follows: TGTGCCAGCAGCTTAGGCGGGACTCCCTACAATGAGCAGTTCTTC. The encoded protein is CASSLGGTPYNEQFF.

The genes are TRBV5-1 and TRBJ1-2; 7 bases are a match to TRBD1. The CDR3 is 15 residues long. From germline, CDR1 is SGHRS and CDR2 YFSETQ. Losses at the gene ends were 3 bases for V and 5 bases for J; bases not matched to a gene: 10. The CDR3 nucleotides are TGCGCCAGCAGCTCGACGCCGGGACAGTCATATGGCTACACCTTC. This translates into CASSSTPGQSYGYTF.

The chain has TRBV7-6 and TRBJ2-1; TRBD1 matches 10 bases. Germline-derived CDR1 and CDR2 are SGHVS and FNYEAQ. CDR3 length: 14 amino acids. The V and J ends lost 5 bases and 4 bases, in that order; junction bases with no gene match: 2. CDR3 sequence (DNA): TGTGCCAGCAGCAGGACAGGGGGATACAATGAGCAGTTCTTC. Its protein product is CASSRTGGYNEQFF.

The chain links TRBV28 to TRBJ1-1; a weak D match, TRBD1 (5 bases). Germline loops: CDR1 MDHEN, CDR2 SYDVKM. The V end lost 6 bases, the J end lost 1 base, and 15 bases lay between the germline ends. The CDR3 is 15 residues long. The CDR3 region has the DNA TGTGCCAGCAGACAGCCGGGACTTTCGAACACTGAAGCTTTCTTT. It encodes CASRQPGLSNTEAFF.

This chain uses TRBV5-6 with TRBJ1-2, with TRBD1 identical over 8 bases. J was trimmed by 8 bases and V by 3 bases; bases with no gene match: 15. Germline V gives CDR1 SGHDT, CDR2 YYEEEE. CDR3 length: 16 amino acids. The CDR3 spells CASSSRTGSRTKGYTF. In nucleotides, the CDR3 is TGTGCCAGCAGCTCCCGGACAGGGAGCCGTACTAAGGGCTACACCTTC. The complete variable domain, with remaining parts taken from reference TRBV5-6 and TRBJ1-2, reads DAGVTQSPTHLIKTRGQQVTLRCSPKSGHDTVSWYQQALGQGPQFIFQYYEEEERQRGNFPDRFSGHQFPNYSSELNVNALLLGDSALYLCASSSRTGSRTKGYTFGSGTRLTVV.

This clone was seen a few times. V gene TRBV6-1 combines with J gene TRBJ1-1; D perhaps matches TRBD1 (6 bases). This CDR3 contains 12 residues. The germline V gene encodes CDR1 MNHNS and CDR2 SASEGT. V was cut by 6 bases and J by 5 bases, with 10 bases left in between. CDR3 residues: CASRRGWTEAFF. The CDR3 nucleotides are TGTGCCAGCAGGAGGGGGTGGACTGAAGCTTTCTTT.

The chain links TRBV4-3 to TRBJ2-7; D is perhaps TRBD2 (6 bases). The CDR3 covers 14 residues. V was clipped by 0 bases and J by 3 bases, with 9 bases between them. Germline V CDR1 and CDR2: LGHNA, YSLEER. The DNA for the CDR3 is TGCGCCAGCAGCCAAGATTTTAGCGGCTACGAGCAGTACTTC. It is translated as CASSQDFSGYEQYF.

The chain recombines TRBV2 with TRBJ1-4, with D unresolved. Trimming removed 3 bases at V and 2 bases at J, with 10 bases between. The length of the CDR3 is 15 residues. Germline V CDR1 and CDR2: SNHLY, FYNNEI. CDR3 DNA sequence: TGTGCCAGCAGTGAGTCAGAGGTGACTAATGAAAAACTGTTTTTT. It encodes CASSESEVTNEKLFF.

The rearrangement joins TRBV6-1 to TRBJ1-2; D gene unclear. V was cut by 6 bases and J by 7 bases, with 9 bases left in between. The CDR3 sequence is 11 residues long. Looked up from germline, CDR1 is MNHNS and CDR2 is SASEGT. The CDR3 here is CASSPEIGYTF. Here the CDR3 DNA reads TGTGCCAGCAGCCCCGAGATTGGCTACACCTTC.

J is TRBJ2-1 and V is TRBV5-1; 10 nucleotides match TRBD2. V lost 1 base, J lost 8 bases, and 6 bases stayed unmatched. From germline, CDR1 is SGHRS and CDR2 YFSETQ. The CDR3 consists of 15 residues. As DNA, the CDR3 is TGCGCCAGCAGCTTGAGCCTAGCGGGAGTGGATGAGCAGTTCTTC. Translated, it gives CASSLSLAGVDEQFF.

This clone was counted a few times. The rearrangement links TRBV30 to TRBJ2-2; TRBD2 matches at 8 bases. V lost 0 bases and J lost 1; bases outside the gene matches: 1. This CDR3 has 15 residues. From germline, CDR1 is GTSNPN and CDR2 SVGIG (reference sequence). The CDR3 reads CAWSVLAENTGELFF. CDR3 sequence (DNA): TGTGCCTGGAGTGTACTAGCGGAGAACACCGGGGAGCTGTTTTTT.

In this sample, this clone turned up a few times. The CDR3 spells CASILTGNTGELFF. CDR3 nucleotides: TGTGCCAGCATCCTGACGGGGAACACCGGGGAGCTGTTTTTT. The V and J genes are TRBV6-1 and TRBJ2-2; D remains unclear. Germline lookup yields CDR1 MNHNS and CDR2 SASEGT. V lost 7 bases, J lost 1 base, and 10 bases lay in between. The CDR3 has 14 residues.

The chain is built from TRBV5-1 and TRBJ1-1; no definite D call. The germline V and J ends were trimmed by 3 bases and 3 bases, with 15 bases remaining between them. This CDR3 contains 15 residues. CDR1 and CDR2 from the germline V gene are SGHRS and YFSETQ. CDR3 sequence (DNA): TGCGCCAGCAGCTCCCGAAAATCAAGCGACACTGAAGCTTTCTTT. Its protein is CASSSRKSSDTEAFF.

Only one count was recorded for this clone. The chain carries TRBV6-1 and TRBJ1-1; possible D gene TRBD1, 5 bases. In germline, CDR1 is MNHNS, CDR2 SASEGT. Trimming removed 9 bases at V and 11 bases at J, with 19 bases between. This CDR3 spans 12 amino acids. The DNA of the CDR3 is TGTGCCAGTTACTCGACAGTTCTGGGGGCTTTCTTT. It is translated as CASYSTVLGAFF.